The TCR beta chain under discussion was sequenced for a study of response to subunit inactivated influenza vaccine. With regard to this clonotype: Antigen: not known.

Germline assignment: CDR1 DFQATT and CDR2 SNEGSKA (reference sequence). Trimming left V 5 bases short and J 1 base short, with 17 bases between. The CDR3 consists of 15 residues. TCRdb itself ran the RT-PCR reads through MiXCR, one entry per CDR3 protein. In the table there are roughly 780,000 distinct CDR3 sequences, about 18% of which are singletons. The study's findings and limits: Each seasonal influenza vaccination, the authors suggested, recruits few new T cells.

This sequence joins TRBV20-1 and TRBJ2-5; a weak D match, TRBD2 (6 bases). The receptor's source is a man aged 45-65 years who received an inactivated influenza vaccine. The specimen was PBMCs from blood, collected more than 4 days after vaccination. The CDR3 sequence: CSARPLAVPQETQYF. CDR3 nucleotides: TGCAGTGCTCGACCATTAGCGGTGCCCCAAGAGACCCAGTACTTC.